The 29 T cell receptor beta chains reported below all come from one sample, sequenced in a study of T-cell memory formation after mild COVID-19. TCRdb re-called the 5' RACE reads with MiXCR, one entry per CDR3 protein. Here the sample spans hundreds of thousands of distinct CDR3 sequences, about 13% being singletons. The sequencing sample was made of PBMCs or a T cell subset sorted from them (not recorded which). These receptors originate from a man in his late teens or twenties who had mild COVID-19 (a few samples of this study predate the infection). Cell type and time point are not known.

In this sample, this clonotype turned up a few times. The rearrangement joins TRBV6-6 to TRBJ2-5; D may be TRBD1 or TRBD2 (6 bases each). Germline loops: CDR1 MNHNY, CDR2 SVGAGI (reference sequence). The CDR3 extends over 15 amino acids. The V end was cut by 7 bases, the J end by 1 base, with 16 bases between. The CDR3 region is CASTGTQGGQETQYF. The CDR3 DNA reads as TGTGCCAGCACCGGGACTCAAGGGGGCCAAGAGACCCAGTACTTC.

The chain links TRBV27 to TRBJ1-2, with D maybe TRBD1 (5 bases). Trimming shortened V by 6 bases and J by 8 bases, and 16 bases separated the two germline ends. Looked up from germline, CDR1 is MNHEY and CDR2 is SMNVEV (reference sequence). The CDR3 is 13 amino acids. In DNA form, the CDR3 reads TGTGCCAGCAGCCGCCTTCAGGGTGAGGGCTACACCTTC. Translation: CASSRLQGEGYTF.

V and J are TRBV7-6 and TRBJ2-7; the D is unclear. This CDR3 is 15 amino acids long. Germline V gene sequence: CDR1 SGHVS, CDR2 FNYEAQ. The germline V and J ends were trimmed by 5 bases and 0 bases, with 14 bases remaining between them. CDR3 DNA: TGTGCCAGCAGCCATGGACCATCTGCCTCCTACGAGCAGTACTTC. Protein: CASSHGPSASYEQYF.

This clonotype was seen only a few times. The genes are TRBV6-2 or TRBV6-3 and TRBJ1-2; D might be TRBD1 (5 bases). Trimming pared 2 bases from V and 8 bases from J, leaving 21 bases between. Germline-derived CDR1 and CDR2 are MNHEY and SVGEGT. The CDR3 loop spans 16 amino acids. CDR3: CASSYRDETWKWGYTF. DNA for the CDR3: TGTGCCAGCAGTTACCGGGACGAAACCTGGAAGTGGGGCTACACCTTC.

This clonotype was seen a few times. The chain uses TRBV20-1 and TRBJ2-2; 13 nucleotides agree with TRBD2. The CDR3 runs 20 residues. The V segment lost 3 bases and the J segment 1 base; nucleotides outside the gene matches: 14. The germline CDR1 and CDR2 sequences are DFQATT and SNEGSKA (reference sequence). The CDR3 bases are TGCAGTGCTAGCACCGAAGGTAGACTAGCGGGGGGACTGAACACCGGGGAGCTGTTTTTT. This gives the protein CSASTEGRLAGGLNTGELFF.

This clonotype was observed a handful of times. The genes are TRBV3-1 and TRBJ2-1; TRBD1 might be the D (6 bases). Deletions cut 4 bases from V and 4 bases from J, with 14 bases between. The V gene's germline CDR1 is LGHDT and CDR2 YNNKEL (reference sequence). The CDR3 is made up of 15 amino acids. CDR3 protein: CASSPEQGIYNEQFF. As DNA, the CDR3 is TGTGCCAGCAGCCCGGAACAGGGAATTTACAATGAGCAGTTCTTC.

The genes are TRBV5-1 and TRBJ1-3; D call uncertain. There are 14 residues in the CDR3. V lost 0 bases and J 6 bases, leaving 10 bases between the germline ends. Germline V gene lookup returns CDR1 SGHRS and CDR2 YFSETQ. CDR3 protein: CASSLVRGANTIYF. In DNA form, the CDR3 reads TGCGCCAGCAGCTTGGTTCGGGGTGCAAACACCATATATTTT.

This clonotype was seen a few times. The chain is built from TRBV7-9 and TRBJ2-3; 7 bases fit TRBD2. The J segment lost 4 bases and the V segment lost 5 bases, leaving 6 bases of the junction unmatched. CDR1 and CDR2 from the germline V gene are SEHNR and FQNEAQ (reference sequence). The CDR3 extends over 14 amino acids. CDR3 bases: TGTGCCAGCAGCCCTCGGACTAGTCCAGATACGCAGTATTTT. Its protein is CASSPRTSPDTQYF.

This clonotype was recorded a few times. The gene calls are TRBV5-1 and TRBJ1-1; 8 bases map to TRBD1. Germline trimming cut 1 base from V and 4 bases from J; bases unmatched to any gene: 6. CDR3 length equals 15 residues. Germline V lookup: CDR1 SGHRS, CDR2 YFSETQ. Here the CDR3 reads CASSLQGAMSTEAFF. The CDR3, as DNA: TGCGCCAGCAGCTTGCAGGGGGCGATGAGCACTGAAGCTTTCTTT.

This clonotype turned up a few times. The rearrangement joins TRBV2 to TRBJ2-5, with D hard to call. Trimming pared 6 bases from V and 4 bases from J, leaving 12 bases between. Germline V gives CDR1 SNHLY, CDR2 FYNNEI. CDR3 size: 13 residues. CDR3 region: CASSVGPIETQYF. The CDR3 DNA reads as TGTGCCAGCAGCGTCGGGCCGATAGAGACCCAGTACTTC. The variable domain in full, completed from reference TRBV2 and TRBJ2-5, reads EPEVTQTPSHQVTQMGQEVILRCVPISNHLYFYWYRQILGQKVEFLVSFYNNEISEKSEIFDDQFSVERPDGSNFTLKIRSTKLEDSAMYFCASSVGPIETQYFGPGTRLLVL.

This clonotype was seen a few times. The chain carries TRBV20-1 and TRBJ1-2; 8 bases agree with TRBD1. CDR3 length: 13 amino acids. Germline CDR1 is DFQATT and CDR2 is SNEGSKA (reference sequence). Trimming removed 5 bases from V and 7 bases from J; junction bases left unmatched: 9. The CDR3 bases are TGCAGTGCTCAAGTCGGACAGGGACGTGGCTACACCTTC. Translation gives CSAQVGQGRGYTF.

The chain combines TRBV5-1 with TRBJ2-3; 9 bases are shared with TRBD1. V lost 1 base, J lost 4 bases, and 7 bases stayed unmatched. There are 16 residues in the CDR3. Germline-derived CDR1 and CDR2 are SGHRS and YFSETQ. The CDR3 region is CASSLIGQGFSDTQYF. The CDR3 DNA sequence: TGCGCCAGCAGCTTGATTGGACAGGGGTTTTCAGATACGCAGTATTTT.

This clonotype has just a few counts. This chain uses TRBV28 with TRBJ2-7; D gene ambiguous. The CDR3 runs 16 residues. V shed 4 bases and J shed 2 bases, with 18 bases lying between them. Germline V CDR1 and CDR2: MDHEN, SYDVKM. CDR3 DNA: TGTGCCAGCAGTTCATGGACCTTGGGGTCGGCCTACGAGCAGTACGTC. It codes for CASSSWTLGSAYEQYV.

In this sample, this clonotype turned up many times. The V call is TRBV7-3, the J call TRBJ1-2, with D possibly matching TRBD1 (5 bases). V was shortened by 0 bases and J by 3 bases, with 8 bases between the two germline ends. This CDR3 has 14 amino acids. Per the germline V gene, CDR1 is SGHTA and CDR2 is FQGTGA. The CDR3 bases are TGTGCCAGCAGCTTAACGGGGGGTGACTATGGCTACACCTTC. Translation gives CASSLTGGDYGYTF.

This clonotype was observed many times. The genes are TRBV7-9 and TRBJ2-5; 7 nucleotides match TRBD2. This CDR3 spans 14 amino acids. With 4 bases clipped from V and 5 bases from J, the junction kept 7 bases outside the gene matches. CDR1 and CDR2 from the germline V gene are SEHNR and FQNEAQ (reference sequence). The CDR3 sequence: CASSSTSVGETQYF. The CDR3 DNA reads TGTGCCAGCAGCTCTACTAGCGTGGGGGAGACCCAGTACTTC.

This clonotype showed up just a few times. The chain joins TRBV7-2 to TRBJ2-3; TRBD1 is a possible D gene (6 bases). Trimming left V 3 bases short and J 2 bases short, with 9 bases between. Germline CDR1 is SGHTA and CDR2 is FQGNSA. This CDR3 contains 14 residues. CDR3 protein: CASSFGGTTDTQYF. Written as DNA, the CDR3 is TGTGCCAGCAGCTTTGGGGGCACCACAGATACGCAGTATTTT.

The chain couples TRBV6-5 to TRBJ1-2, with D uncertain. V gave up 2 bases and J gave up 0 bases, with 16 bases separating them. CDR1 and CDR2 (germline): MNHEY, SVGAGI. The CDR3 is 17 amino acids. CDR3 region: CASSYQVFTPANYGYTF. The CDR3 nucleotides are TGTGCCAGCAGTTACCAAGTTTTCACACCAGCTAACTATGGCTACACCTTC.

The J gene is TRBJ1-2, the V gene TRBV29-1; TRBD1 matches 8 bases. V lost 5 bases, J lost 1 base, and 9 bases stayed unmatched. The CDR3 has 15 residues. The V gene's germline CDR1 is SQVTM and CDR2 ANQGSEA. The CDR3 DNA reads TGCAGCGTTTCGGCAGGGGGCCCACTTAACTATGGCTACACCTTC. Translated, it gives CSVSAGGPLNYGYTF.

This clonotype was seen only a few times. The chain combines TRBV7-2 with TRBJ2-5, with 13 nucleotides matching TRBD2. V trimming: 9 bases; J trimming: 5 bases; junction bases outside the gene matches: 3. The CDR3 has 13 residues. Germline CDR1 is SGHTA and CDR2 is FQGNSA. This CDR3 reads CASGLAGDETQYF. The CDR3 nucleotides are TGTGCCAGTGGACTAGCGGGGGATGAGACCCAGTACTTC.

J is TRBJ2-5 and V is TRBV7-9, with D perhaps given as TRBD1 or TRBD2 (6 bases each). CDR1 and CDR2 from the germline V gene are SEHNR and FQNEAQ (reference sequence). The CDR3 has 15 residues. V was trimmed by 5 bases and J by 4 bases, leaving 17 bases between them. CDR3 residues: CASSQTGLGGETQYF. The CDR3 nucleotides read TGTGCCAGCAGCCAAACAGGGTTGGGGGGAGAGACCCAGTACTTC.

This clonotype was picked up many times. V usage is TRBV15 and J usage is TRBJ2-2; D may match TRBD1 or TRBD2 (5 bases each). The germline V gene encodes CDR1 LNHNV and CDR2 YYDKDF (reference sequence). V lost 1 base and J lost 6, with 6 bases in between. This CDR3 has 13 amino acids. Here the CDR3 DNA reads TGTGCCACCAGCAGAGGAGGGGCCGGGGAGCTGTTTTTT. It is translated as CATSRGGAGELFF. Full variable domain (remainder filled in from reference TRBV15 and TRBJ2-2): DAMVIQNPRYQVTQFGKPVTLSCSQTLNHNVMYWYQQKSSQAPKLLFHYYDKDFNNEADTPDNFQSRRPNTSFCFLDIRSPGLGDTAMYLCATSRGGAGELFFGEGSRLTVL.

The gene calls are TRBV6-5 and TRBJ1-6; D gene unclear. Between the trimmed V and J ends, which lost 6 bases and 9 bases, there was a span of 15 bases. The CDR3 contains 14 residues. Per germline, CDR1 MNHEY and CDR2 SVGAGI. The CDR3 DNA reads TGTGCCAGCAGGTTGTCAGTTGCGGGTTCACCCCTCCACTTT. Protein product: CASRLSVAGSPLHF.

The chain joins TRBV6-5 to TRBJ2-3; 7 bases agree with TRBD2. CDR1 is MNHEY, CDR2 SVGAGI, per germline. The V segment lost 6 bases and the J segment 2 bases; nucleotides outside the gene matches: 8. CDR3 length: 15 residues. The CDR3 sequence: CASRRQAGITDTQYF. The CDR3 DNA sequence: TGTGCCAGCAGGAGACAAGCGGGGATCACAGATACGCAGTATTTT.

This clonotype turned up a few times. V usage is TRBV20-1 and J usage is TRBJ1-6, with D maybe TRBD1 (5 bases). Trimming removed 4 bases from V and 9 bases from J, with 19 bases in between. This CDR3 region has 15 residues. Germline CDR1 is DFQATT and CDR2 is SNEGSKA (reference sequence). The CDR3 reads CSAITPRDPSSPLHF. The DNA of the CDR3 is TGCAGTGCTATAACTCCCCGGGACCCGTCTTCACCCCTCCACTTT.

The CDR3 sequence: CASSFLGGGTEAFF. The CDR3 region has the DNA TGTGCCAGCAGTTTCCTTGGTGGGGGCACTGAAGCTTTCTTT. The V and J genes are TRBV12-3 or TRBV12-4 and TRBJ1-1; D might be TRBD1 (5 bases). This CDR3 contains 14 residues. V gave up 3 bases and J gave up 4 bases, with 12 bases separating them.

This clonotype was found a few times. The chain combines TRBV5-1 with TRBJ2-1, with 9 bases that match TRBD2. This CDR3 contains 15 residues. Germline-derived CDR1 and CDR2 are SGHRS and YFSETQ. V lost 4 bases to trimming and J lost 15 bases; unmatched junction nucleotides: 17. In nucleotides, the CDR3 is TGCGCCAGCAGCCCCACTCCGAATTGGCGGGGGGGCCTGTTCTTC. It yields the protein CASSPTPNWRGGLFF. The entire variable domain, with the rest obtained from reference TRBV5-1 and TRBJ2-1, is as follows: KAGVTQTPRYLIKTRGQQVTLSCSPISGHRSVSWYQQTPGQGLQFLFEYFSETQRNKGNFPGRFSGRQFSNSRSEMNVSTLELGDSALYLCASSPTPNWRGGLFFGPGTRLTVL.

This clonotype has a handful of counts. The genes are TRBV7-9 and TRBJ1-5, with D perhaps TRBD1 (6 bases). Per the germline V gene, CDR1 is SEHNR and CDR2 is FQNEAQ (reference sequence). V lost 6 bases to trimming and J lost 3 bases, with 15 bases between them. The CDR3 contains 15 residues. In nucleotides, the CDR3 is TGTGCCAGCAGTCCTGGGGGACACGCCAATCAGCCCCAGCATTTT. Translated: CASSPGGHANQPQHF.

This sequence joins TRBV6-2 or TRBV6-3 and TRBJ1-1; weak D call: TRBD1 (5 bases). Germline CDR1 and CDR2: MNHEY and SVGEGT. The CDR3 sequence is 14 residues long. The germline V and J ends were trimmed by 6 bases and 4 bases, with 15 bases remaining between them. CDR3 nucleotides: TGTGCCAGCAGCCGGGGGGTTGGAGGCACTGAAGCTTTCTTT. Protein product: CASSRGVGGTEAFF.

The gene calls are TRBV5-4 and TRBJ2-1, with 10 bases lining up with TRBD1. Germline CDR1 and CDR2: SGHNT and YYREEE (reference sequence). With V trimmed by 4 bases and J by 8 bases, 9 bases remained unmatched. The CDR3 totals 15 residues. DNA for the CDR3: TGTGCCAGCAGCGGGAGGGACAGGGGAGGCGATGAGCAGTTCTTC. Translating gives CASSGRDRGGDEQFF.